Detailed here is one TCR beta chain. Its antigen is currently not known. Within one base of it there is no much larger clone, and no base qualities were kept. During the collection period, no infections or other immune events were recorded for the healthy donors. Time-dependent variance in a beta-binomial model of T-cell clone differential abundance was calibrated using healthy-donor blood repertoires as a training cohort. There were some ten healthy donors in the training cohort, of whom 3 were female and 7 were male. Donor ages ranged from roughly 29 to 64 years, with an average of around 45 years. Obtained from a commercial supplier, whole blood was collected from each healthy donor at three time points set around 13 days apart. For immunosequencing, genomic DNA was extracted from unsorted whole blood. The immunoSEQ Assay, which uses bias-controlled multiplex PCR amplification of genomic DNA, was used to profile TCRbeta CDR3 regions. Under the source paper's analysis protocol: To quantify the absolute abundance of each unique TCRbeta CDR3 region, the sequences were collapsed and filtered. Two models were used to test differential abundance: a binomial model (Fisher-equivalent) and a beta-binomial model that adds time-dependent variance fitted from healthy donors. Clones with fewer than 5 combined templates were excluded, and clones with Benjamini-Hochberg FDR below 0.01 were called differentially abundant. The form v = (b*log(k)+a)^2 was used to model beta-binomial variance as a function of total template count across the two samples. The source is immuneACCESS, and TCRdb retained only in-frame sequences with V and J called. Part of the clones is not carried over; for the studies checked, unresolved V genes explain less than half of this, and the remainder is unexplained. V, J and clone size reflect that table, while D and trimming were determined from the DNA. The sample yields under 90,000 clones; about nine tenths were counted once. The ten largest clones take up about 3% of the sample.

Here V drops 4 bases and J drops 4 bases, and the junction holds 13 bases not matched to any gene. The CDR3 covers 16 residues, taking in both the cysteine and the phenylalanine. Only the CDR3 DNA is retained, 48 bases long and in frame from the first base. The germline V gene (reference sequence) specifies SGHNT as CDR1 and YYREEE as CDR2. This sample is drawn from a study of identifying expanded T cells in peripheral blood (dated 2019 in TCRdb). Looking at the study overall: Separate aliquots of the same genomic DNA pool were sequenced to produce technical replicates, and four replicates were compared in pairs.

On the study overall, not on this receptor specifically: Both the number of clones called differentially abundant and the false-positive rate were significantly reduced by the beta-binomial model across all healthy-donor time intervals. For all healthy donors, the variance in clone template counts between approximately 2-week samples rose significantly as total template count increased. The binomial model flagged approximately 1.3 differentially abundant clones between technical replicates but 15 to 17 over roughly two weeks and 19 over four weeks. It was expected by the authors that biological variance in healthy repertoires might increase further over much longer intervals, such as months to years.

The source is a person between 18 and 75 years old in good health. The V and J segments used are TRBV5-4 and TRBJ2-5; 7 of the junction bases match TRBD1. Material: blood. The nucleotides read TGTGCCAGCAGCCCACGTAGGGACAGCGATTTAGAGACCCAGTACTTC. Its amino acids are CASSPRRDSDLETQYF.